These 8 T cell receptor beta chains were sequenced from one sample in a study of T-cell memory formation after mild COVID-19 (dated by TCRdb to the early 2020s). The library relied on 5' RACE. TCRdb shows the sequencer as Illumina NovaSeq 6000. TCRdb reanalyzed the raw reads on its own, using fastp at Q25 for trimming and MiXCR for clone calling, and kept in-frame beta chains. A single entry per CDR3 protein holds the most common genes and DNA from its merged rows. Counted in this sample were about 240,000 distinct CDR3 sequences; roughly a tenth of them appeared once. The ten largest clones add up to 22% of the sample. Material for sequencing was PBMCs or a T cell subset sorted from them (not recorded which). The receptors here all came from a man aged 18 to 30 who had mild COVID-19 (a few samples of this study predate the infection). The sample titles of this study are shuffled in the database, so cell type and time point are left out; the donor was told from shared clones.

This clonotype was recorded a few times. V is TRBV6-6 and J is TRBJ2-7, with 7 bases aligning to TRBD2. This CDR3 region has 14 residues. V shed 2 bases and J 4 bases; nucleotides not matched to a gene: 5. CDR1 and CDR2 from the germline V gene are MNHNY and SVGAGI (reference sequence). CDR3 protein: CASSYKAGVYEQYV. CDR3 sequence (DNA): TGTGCCAGCAGTTACAAGGCGGGGGTATACGAGCAGTACGTC.

With regard to this clonotype: The junction shows a germline mismatch at one end, possibly a read error. The chain carries TRBV5-1 and TRBJ1-1, with no clear D. This CDR3 has 12 residues. The germline gives CDR1 SGHRS, CDR2 YFSETQ. The DNA for the CDR3 is TGCGCCAGCAGCTCCCAGAACGCTGAAGCTTTCTTT. Amino acids: CASSSQNAEAFF.

This clonotype has only a few counts. The chain has TRBV2 and TRBJ2-4, with 9 bases identical to TRBD2. The CDR3 is 16 residues long. Germline CDR1 SNHLY, CDR2 FYNNEI. With V trimmed by 4 bases and J by 8 bases, 12 bases remained unmatched. The CDR3 loop reads CASSALLGGGADIQYF. For the CDR3, the DNA is TGTGCCAGCAGTGCCTTGCTGGGCGGGGGGGCGGACATTCAGTACTTC.

V is TRBV20-1 and J is TRBJ2-7; D remains unclear. Germline V gives CDR1 DFQATT, CDR2 SNEGSKA (reference sequence). CDR3 length equals 13 residues. Trimming removed 0 bases at V and 7 bases at J, with 13 bases between. CDR3 residues: CSARDGQSSEQYF. The CDR3, as DNA: TGCAGTGCTAGAGATGGGCAGTCCTCAGAGCAGTACTTC.

The CDR3 here is CSVDLGGNQPQHF. In DNA, the CDR3 is TGCAGCGTTGATTTAGGGGGTAATCAGCCCCAGCATTTT. This sequence joins TRBV29-1 and TRBJ1-5, with D maybe TRBD1 (6 bases). The CDR3 covers 13 residues. Per germline, CDR1 SQVTM and CDR2 ANQGSEA. V was pared by 3 bases and J by 4 bases, with 10 bases between.

This chain uses TRBV5-1 with TRBJ1-5, with 10 bases matching TRBD1. The CDR3 totals 14 residues. V dropped 4 bases and J dropped 8; count of bases not matched to a gene: 6. Germline CDR1 and CDR2: SGHRS and YFSETQ. CDR3 nucleotide sequence: TGCGCCAGCAGCCCAGGACAGGGGGGCGAGCCCCAGCATTTT. Translating it yields CASSPGQGGEPQHF.

This clonotype was recorded a few times. V usage is TRBV28 and J usage is TRBJ2-7, with D tentatively TRBD1 (6 bases). The CDR3 loop spans 14 amino acids. Germline V CDR1 and CDR2: MDHEN, SYDVKM. V lost 4 bases and J lost 7, with 17 bases in between. The CDR3 DNA is TGTGCCAGCAGTTCTCCCTTGGGGGCCCGGGAGCAGTACTTC. Translation: CASSSPLGAREQYF. The variable domain in full, completed from reference TRBV28 and TRBJ2-7, reads DVKVTQSSRYLVKRTGEKVFLECVQDMDHENMFWYRQDPGLGLRLIYFSYDVKMKEKGDIPEGYSVSREKKERFSLILESASTNQTSMYLCASSSPLGAREQYFGPGTRLTVT.

The chain has TRBV18 and TRBJ1-1; D gene uncertain. The CDR3 is 13 amino acids. V lost 3 bases and J lost 6, with 11 bases in between. Germline V gene sequence: CDR1 KGHSH, CDR2 LQKENI. The CDR3 spells CASSPPTKAEAFF. The CDR3 DNA reads TGTGCCAGCTCACCCCCCACCAAGGCTGAAGCTTTCTTT.